This T cell receptor beta chain was recovered during a study of blood T cell repertoires in COVID-19. Overall study context: T cells, B-cell-depleted T cells, or PBMCs supplied cDNA or gDNA.

As originally analysed: Amplification of reference gene primers provided the estimated nucleated cell counts. Produced via immunoSEQ multiplex PCR; TCRdb's table is partial and in-frame only. Clone size and the V and J calls come from that table; the DNA yielded D and trimming. The profile shows about 87,000 clones, nearly 90% of them singletons. The specimen sequenced was peripheral blood. The sequence derives from a woman aged 80 or older with active COVID-19.

The DNA for the CDR3 is TGCGCCAGCAGCCAAGTTCAGGAATCCTACGAGCAGTACTTC. Its translation: CASSQVQESYEQYF. The V and J genes are TRBV4-3 and TRBJ2-7; D uncertain. The CDR3 is 14 amino acids. Germline CDR1 is LGHNA and CDR2 is YSLEER. V was pared by 1 base and J by 1 base, with 8 bases between.